This TCR beta chain was identified during a study of shared clonotypes between healthy human individuals. Study-level findings and limits: When compared with the clonotypes that were shared by all four sorted-subset donors, the non-shared clonotypes turned out to have lower generation probabilities. Roughly 4.6% of naive CD4 clonotypes were common to a handful of donors.

All of the donors resided in Nashville, Tennessee, and each was a Caucasian adult. As concerns this clone: The antigen remains unidentified.

V was trimmed by 4 bases and J by 2 bases, leaving 14 bases between them. Germline V gene lookup returns CDR1 SGHAT and CDR2 FQNNGV. The CDR3 runs to 15 residues. Using immunoSEQ multiplex PCR, the repertoire was profiled, and TCRdb retains in-frame clones only, with some absent. This sample has 2 million to 3 million clones; 80% to 95% occur once, and the top ten carry more than 0.35%. The sequence was collected from a young man in good health. Some clones in this sample may be carry-over from other donors' samples. Sequenced input: naive CD4+ T cells from PBMCs. Subset noted: CD45RA+ positively selected. The chain combines TRBV11-2 with TRBJ1-2, with D uncertain. The CDR3 region is CASSSTTVGNYGYTF. The CDR3 nucleotides read TGTGCCAGCAGCTCGACAACGGTGGGAAACTATGGCTACACCTTC. Based on the CDR3 plus reference TRBV11-2 and TRBJ1-2, the full variable domain is EAGVAQSPRYKIIEKRQSVAFWCNPISGHATLYWYQQILGQGPKLLIQFQNNGVVDDSQLPKDRFSAERLKGVDSTLKIQPAKLEDSAVYLCASSSTTVGNYGYTFGSGTRLTVV.